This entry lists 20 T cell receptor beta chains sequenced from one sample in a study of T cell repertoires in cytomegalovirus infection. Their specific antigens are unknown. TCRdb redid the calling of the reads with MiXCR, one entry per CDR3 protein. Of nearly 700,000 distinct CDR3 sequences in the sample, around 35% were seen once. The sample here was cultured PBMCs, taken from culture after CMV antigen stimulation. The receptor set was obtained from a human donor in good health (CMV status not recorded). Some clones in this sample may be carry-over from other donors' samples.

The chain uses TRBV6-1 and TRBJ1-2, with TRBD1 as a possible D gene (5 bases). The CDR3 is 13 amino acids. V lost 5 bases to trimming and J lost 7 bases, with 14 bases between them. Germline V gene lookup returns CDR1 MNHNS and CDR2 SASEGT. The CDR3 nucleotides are TGTGCCAGCAGTAGCCGGGACCCGCGTGGCTACACCTTC. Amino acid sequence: CASSSRDPRGYTF.

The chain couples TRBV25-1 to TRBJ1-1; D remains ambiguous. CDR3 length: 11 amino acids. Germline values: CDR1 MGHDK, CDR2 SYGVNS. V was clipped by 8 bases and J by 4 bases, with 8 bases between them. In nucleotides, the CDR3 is TGTGCCAGCCATTGGGGCACTGAAGCTTTCTTT. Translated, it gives CASHWGTEAFF. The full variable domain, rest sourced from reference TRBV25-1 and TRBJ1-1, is EADIYQTPRYLVIGTGKKITLECSQTMGHDKMYWYQQDPGMELHLIHYSYGVNSTEKGDLSSESTVSRIRTEHFPLTLESARPSHTSQYLCASHWGTEAFFGQGTRLTVV.

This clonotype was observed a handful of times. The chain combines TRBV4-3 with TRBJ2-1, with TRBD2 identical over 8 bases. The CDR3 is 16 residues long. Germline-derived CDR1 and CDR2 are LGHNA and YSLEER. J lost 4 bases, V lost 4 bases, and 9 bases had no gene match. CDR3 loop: CASSPARLAGYNEQFF. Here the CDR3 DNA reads TGCGCCAGCAGCCCAGCGAGGCTAGCGGGTTACAATGAGCAGTTCTTC.

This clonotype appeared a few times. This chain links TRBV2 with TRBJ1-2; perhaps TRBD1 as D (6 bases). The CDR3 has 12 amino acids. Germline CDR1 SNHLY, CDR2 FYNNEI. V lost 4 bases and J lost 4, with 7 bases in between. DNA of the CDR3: TGTGCCAGCAGTGGGACAGTCTATGGCTACACCTTC. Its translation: CASSGTVYGYTF. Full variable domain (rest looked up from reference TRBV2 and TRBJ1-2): EPEVTQTPSHQVTQMGQEVILRCVPISNHLYFYWYRQILGQKVEFLVSFYNNEISEKSEIFDDQFSVERPDGSNFTLKIRSTKLEDSAMYFCASSGTVYGYTFGSGTRLTVV.

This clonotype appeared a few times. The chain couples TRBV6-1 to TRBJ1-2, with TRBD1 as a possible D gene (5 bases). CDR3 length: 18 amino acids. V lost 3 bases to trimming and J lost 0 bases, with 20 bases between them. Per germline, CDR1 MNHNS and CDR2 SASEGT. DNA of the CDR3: TGTGCCAGCAGTGAGAGGGGCAGAACCTTTTTTCCTAACTATGGCTACACCTTC. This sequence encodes CASSERGRTFFPNYGYTF.

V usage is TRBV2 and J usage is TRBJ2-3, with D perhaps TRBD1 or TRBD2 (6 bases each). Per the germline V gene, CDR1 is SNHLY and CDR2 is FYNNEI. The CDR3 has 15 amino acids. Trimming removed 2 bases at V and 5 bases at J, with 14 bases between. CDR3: CASSELPRGGDTQYF. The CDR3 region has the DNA TGTGCCAGCAGTGAACTCCCCAGGGGAGGAGATACGCAGTATTTT.

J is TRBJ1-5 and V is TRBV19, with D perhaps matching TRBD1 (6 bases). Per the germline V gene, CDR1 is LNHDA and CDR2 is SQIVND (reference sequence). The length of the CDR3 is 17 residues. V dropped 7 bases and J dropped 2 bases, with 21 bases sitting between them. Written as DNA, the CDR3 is TGTGCCAGTACCCGGCTTGGGGGCTTGACGGGCAATCAGCCCCAGCATTTT. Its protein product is CASTRLGGLTGNQPQHF. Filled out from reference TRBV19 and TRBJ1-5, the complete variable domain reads DGGITQSPKYLFRKEGQNVTLSCEQNLNHDAMYWYRQDPGQGLRLIYYSQIVNDFQKGDIAEGYSVSREKKESFPLTVTSAQKNPTAFYLCASTRLGGLTGNQPQHFGDGTRLSIL.

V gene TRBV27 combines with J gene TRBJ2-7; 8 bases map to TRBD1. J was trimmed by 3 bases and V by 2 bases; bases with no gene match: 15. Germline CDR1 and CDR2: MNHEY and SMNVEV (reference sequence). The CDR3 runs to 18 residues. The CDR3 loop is CASSLIPPDRGLIYEQYF. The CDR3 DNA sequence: TGTGCCAGCAGTTTAATCCCGCCCGACAGGGGATTGATCTACGAGCAGTACTTC.

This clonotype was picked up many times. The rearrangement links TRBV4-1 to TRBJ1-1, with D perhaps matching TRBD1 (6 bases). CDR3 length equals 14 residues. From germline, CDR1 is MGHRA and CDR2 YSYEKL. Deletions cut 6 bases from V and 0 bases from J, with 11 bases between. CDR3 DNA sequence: TGCGCCAGCAGACAGGGCGCTATGAACACTGAAGCTTTCTTT. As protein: CASRQGAMNTEAFF.

For the CDR3, the DNA is TGTGCCAGCACCCCACGGAACTATGGCTACACCTTC. Translation: CASTPRNYGYTF. V and J are TRBV6-8 and TRBJ1-2; unclear D gene. V lost 7 bases and J 2 bases, leaving 8 bases between the germline ends. Germline CDR1 is MNHGY and CDR2 is SAAAGT. The length of the CDR3 is 12 residues.

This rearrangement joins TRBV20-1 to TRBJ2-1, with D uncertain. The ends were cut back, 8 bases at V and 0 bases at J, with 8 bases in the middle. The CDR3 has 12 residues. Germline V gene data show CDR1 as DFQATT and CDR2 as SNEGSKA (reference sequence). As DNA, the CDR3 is TGCAGTAGCCCCGGCTCCTACAATGAGCAGTTCTTC. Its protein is CSSPGSYNEQFF.

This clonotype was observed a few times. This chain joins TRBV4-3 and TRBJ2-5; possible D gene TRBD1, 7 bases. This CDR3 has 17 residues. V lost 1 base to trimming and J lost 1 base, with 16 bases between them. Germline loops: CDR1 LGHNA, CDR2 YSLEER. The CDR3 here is CASSQGTGGGGQETQYF. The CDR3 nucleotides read TGCGCCAGCAGCCAAGGGACAGGAGGAGGGGGCCAAGAGACCCAGTACTTC.

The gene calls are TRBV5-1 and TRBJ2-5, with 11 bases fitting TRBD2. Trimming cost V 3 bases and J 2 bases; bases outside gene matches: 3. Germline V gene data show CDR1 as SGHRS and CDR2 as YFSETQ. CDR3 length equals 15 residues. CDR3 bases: TGCGCCAGCAGCTCACTAGCGGGGGTGCAAGAGACCCAGTACTTC. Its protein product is CASSSLAGVQETQYF.

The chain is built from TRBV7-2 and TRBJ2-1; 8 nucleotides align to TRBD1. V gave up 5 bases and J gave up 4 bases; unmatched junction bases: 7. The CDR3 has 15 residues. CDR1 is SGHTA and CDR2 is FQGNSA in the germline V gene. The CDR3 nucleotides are TGTGCCAGCAGCAGACGACAGGGGCCATACAATGAGCAGTTCTTC. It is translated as CASSRRQGPYNEQFF.

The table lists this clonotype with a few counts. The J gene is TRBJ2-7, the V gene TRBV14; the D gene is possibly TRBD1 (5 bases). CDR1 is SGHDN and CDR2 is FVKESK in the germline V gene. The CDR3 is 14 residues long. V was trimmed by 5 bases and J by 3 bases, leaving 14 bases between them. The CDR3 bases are TGTGCCAGCAGCTCAGAGACAGAGTACTACGAGCAGTACTTC. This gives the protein CASSSETEYYEQYF. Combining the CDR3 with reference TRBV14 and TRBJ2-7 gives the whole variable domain EAGVTQFPSHSVIEKGQTVTLRCDPISGHDNLYWYRRVMGKEIKFLLHFVKESKQDESGMPNNRFLAERTGGTYSTLKVQPAELEDSGVYFCASSSETEYYEQYFGPGTRLTVT.

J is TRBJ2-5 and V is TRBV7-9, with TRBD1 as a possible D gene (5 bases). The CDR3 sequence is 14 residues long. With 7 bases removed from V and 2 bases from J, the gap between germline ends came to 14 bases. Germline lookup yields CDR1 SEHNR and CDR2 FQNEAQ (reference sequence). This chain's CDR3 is CASTPVGQQETQYF. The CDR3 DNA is TGTGCCAGCACCCCCGTGGGGCAGCAAGAGACCCAGTACTTC.

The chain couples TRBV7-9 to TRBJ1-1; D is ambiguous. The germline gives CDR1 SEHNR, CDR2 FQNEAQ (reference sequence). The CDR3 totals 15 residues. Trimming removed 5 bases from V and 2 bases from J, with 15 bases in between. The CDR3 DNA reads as TGTGCCAGCAGCCCTGGACCATGGGGAAACACTGAAGCTTTCTTT. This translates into CASSPGPWGNTEAFF. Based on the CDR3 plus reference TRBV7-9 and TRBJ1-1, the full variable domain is DTGVSQNPRHKITKRGQNVTFRCDPISEHNRLYWYRQTLGQGPEFLTYFQNEAQLEKSRLLSDRFSAERPKGSFSTLEIQRTEQGDSAMYLCASSPGPWGNTEAFFGQGTRLTVV.

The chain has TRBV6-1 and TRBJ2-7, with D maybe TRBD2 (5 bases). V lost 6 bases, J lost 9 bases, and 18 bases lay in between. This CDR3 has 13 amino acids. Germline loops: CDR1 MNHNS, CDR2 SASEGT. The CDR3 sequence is CASSPGNRLGQYF. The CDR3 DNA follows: TGTGCCAGCAGCCCGGGAAACCGGCTAGGGCAGTACTTC.

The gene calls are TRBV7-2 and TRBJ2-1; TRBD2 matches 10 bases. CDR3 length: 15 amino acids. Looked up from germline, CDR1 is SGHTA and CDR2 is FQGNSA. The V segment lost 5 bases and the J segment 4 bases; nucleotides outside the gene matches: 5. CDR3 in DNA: TGTGCCAGCAGCGGGGCACTAGCGGGATACAATGAGCAGTTCTTC. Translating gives CASSGALAGYNEQFF.

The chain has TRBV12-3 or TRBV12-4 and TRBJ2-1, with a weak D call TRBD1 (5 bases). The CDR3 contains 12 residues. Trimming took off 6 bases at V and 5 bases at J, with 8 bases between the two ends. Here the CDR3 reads CASSRANNEQFF. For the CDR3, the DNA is TGTGCCAGCAGCAGGGCAAACAATGAGCAGTTCTTC.